Included here is one T cell receptor beta chain sequence, with context. Some clones are missing from TCRdb's copy, which holds only in-frame ones; the method was immunoSEQ multiplex PCR. The sample yields more than 65,000 clones, around 73% seen once. This sample is drawn from a study of T cell responses to AZD1222 COVID-19 vaccine. Germline-derived CDR1 and CDR2 are SNHLY and FYNNEI. CDR3 length: 15 amino acids. Trimming took 5 bases from V and 7 from J, leaving 20 bases between them. The sequenced sample was peripheral blood, obtained on day 0 of AZD1222 vaccination. V and J are TRBV2 and TRBJ1-2, with unresolved D. The clonotype was recovered from an adult in good health. The CDR3 loop is CASSITPGSSGGYTF. For the CDR3, the DNA is TGTGCCAGCAGTATTACGCCTGGATCCTCGGGTGGCTACACCTTC.